The rows below give T cell receptor beta chains drawn from one sample of a study of T-cell memory formation after mild COVID-19. TCRdb itself ran the 5' RACE reads through MiXCR, one entry per CDR3 protein. Of about 450,000 distinct CDR3 sequences in the sample, 20% to 30% were seen once. Sequencing was done on a sample of PBMCs or a T cell subset sorted from them (not recorded which). The receptor source for this set is an adult woman who had mild COVID-19 (a few samples of this study predate the infection). Cell type and time point are not known. CDR3s include the opening cysteine and the closing phenylalanine or tryptophan. Each record gives: D gene, V gene, clone size, J gene, CDR3 length, CDR3 protein, CDR3 DNA. A D gene is named only where the DNA matches it firmly. Not every row has a clone size; where given, it reads once, few, many or a size class.

D gene: .
V gene: TRBV7-3
clone size: .
J gene: TRBJ1-1
CDR3 length: 16
CDR3 protein: CASSLSPGLMNTEAFF
CDR3 DNA: TGTGCCAGCAGCTTGTCGCCGGGGCTGATGAACACTGAAGCTTTCTTT

D gene: .
V gene: TRBV11-2
clone size: .
J gene: TRBJ2-6
CDR3 length: 19
CDR3 protein: CASSLATGRSNSGANVLTF
CDR3 DNA: TGTGCCAGCAGCTTAGCGACGGGAAGATCTAATTCTGGGGCCAACGTCCTGACTTTC

D gene: TRBD2
V gene: TRBV5-1
clone size: few
J gene: TRBJ2-2
CDR3 length: 15
CDR3 protein: CASSGTSRNTGELFF
CDR3 DNA: TGCGCCAGCAGCGGGACTAGCCGGAACACCGGGGAGCTGTTTTTT

D gene: TRBD1
V gene: TRBV5-1
clone size: .
J gene: TRBJ1-6
CDR3 length: 16
CDR3 protein: CASSTQQGGVGSPLHF
CDR3 DNA: TGCGCCAGCAGCACCCAACAGGGGGGCGTCGGGTCGCCCCTCCACTTT

D gene: .
V gene: TRBV12-3/TRBV12-4
clone size: .
J gene: TRBJ1-4
CDR3 length: 14
CDR3 protein: CASSLASGGGKLFF
CDR3 DNA: TGTGCCAGCAGTTTAGCTTCGGGTGGGGGGAAACTGTTTTTT

D gene: .
V gene: TRBV7-9
clone size: .
J gene: TRBJ2-7
CDR3 length: 13
CDR3 protein: CASSFQGADEQYF
CDR3 DNA: TGTGCCAGCAGCTTCCAGGGCGCGGACGAGCAGTACTTC

D gene: .
V gene: TRBV14
clone size: few
J gene: TRBJ2-1
CDR3 length: 14
CDR3 protein: CASSPYGPAGEQFF
CDR3 DNA: TGTGCCAGCAGCCCCTATGGCCCTGCGGGTGAGCAGTTCTTC

D gene: TRBD2
V gene: TRBV7-6
clone size: .
J gene: TRBJ2-3
CDR3 length: 16
CDR3 protein: CASSLAPGGTTDTQYF
CDR3 DNA: TGTGCCAGCAGCTTAGCTCCGGGGGGGACCACAGATACGCAGTATTTT

D gene: TRBD1
V gene: TRBV6-5
clone size: .
J gene: TRBJ1-4
CDR3 length: 14
CDR3 protein: CASSYDRGLEKLFF
CDR3 DNA: TGTGCCAGCAGTTACGACAGGGGGCTTGAAAAACTGTTTTTT

D gene: .
V gene: TRBV5-5
clone size: .
J gene: TRBJ2-7
CDR3 length: 16
CDR3 protein: CASSQLSPGIRGEQYF
CDR3 DNA: TGTGCCAGCAGCCAACTCTCACCGGGCATACGTGGGGAGCAGTACTTC

D gene: .
V gene: TRBV18
clone size: many
J gene: TRBJ1-5
CDR3 length: 16
CDR3 protein: CASSPPGRGNNQPQHF
CDR3 DNA: TGTGCCAGCTCACCCCCTGGCAGGGGTAACAATCAGCCCCAGCATTTT

D gene: .
V gene: TRBV10-3
clone size: many
J gene: TRBJ2-4
CDR3 length: 16
CDR3 protein: CAIRSLAVLAKNIQYF
CDR3 DNA: TGTGCCATCAGGTCCCTCGCCGTGCTAGCCAAAAACATTCAGTACTTC

D gene: TRBD1
V gene: TRBV15
clone size: .
J gene: TRBJ2-7
CDR3 length: 18
CDR3 protein: CATSRVSSIRDRGYEQYF
CDR3 DNA: TGTGCCACCAGCAGAGTTTCTTCAATCCGGGACAGGGGTTACGAGCAGTACTTC

D gene: TRBD2
V gene: TRBV5-1
clone size: few
J gene: TRBJ2-2
CDR3 length: 16
CDR3 protein: CASSLTSGSNTGELFF
CDR3 DNA: TGCGCCAGCAGTCTGACTAGCGGGTCGAACACCGGGGAGCTGTTTTTT

D gene: .
V gene: TRBV29-1
clone size: .
J gene: TRBJ2-5
CDR3 length: 11
CDR3 protein: CSVVPSETQYF
CDR3 DNA: TGCAGCGTTGTCCCGTCAGAGACCCAGTACTTC

D gene: TRBD1
V gene: TRBV3-1
clone size: many
J gene: TRBJ2-1
CDR3 length: 15
CDR3 protein: CASSPQSGGWNEQFF
CDR3 DNA: TGTGCCAGCAGCCCCCAATCAGGGGGCTGGAATGAGCAGTTCTTC

D gene: TRBD1
V gene: TRBV10-3
clone size: .
J gene: TRBJ1-1
CDR3 length: 12
CDR3 protein: CAISEGDREAFF
CDR3 DNA: TGTGCCATCAGTGAGGGGGACAGGGAAGCTTTCTTT

D gene: TRBD1
V gene: TRBV7-3
clone size: .
J gene: TRBJ1-2
CDR3 length: 15
CDR3 protein: CASSKTGEANYGYTF
CDR3 DNA: TGTGCCAGCAGCAAAACAGGGGAGGCAAACTATGGCTACACCTTC

D gene: TRBD1
V gene: TRBV29-1
clone size: .
J gene: TRBJ1-2
CDR3 length: 12
CDR3 protein: CSVDTGASGYTF
CDR3 DNA: TGCAGCGTTGATACAGGGGCATCCGGCTACACCTTC

D gene: .
V gene: TRBV9
clone size: .
J gene: TRBJ1-6
CDR3 length: 14
CDR3 protein: CASTAFPGSSPLHF
CDR3 DNA: TGTGCCAGCACCGCATTCCCGGGGAGTTCACCCCTCCACTTT

D gene: .
V gene: TRBV7-2
clone size: .
J gene: TRBJ1-6
CDR3 length: 16
CDR3 protein: CASSPDAWGYNSPLHF
CDR3 DNA: TGTGCCAGCAGCCCCGACGCATGGGGCTATAATTCACCCCTCCACTTT

D gene: .
V gene: TRBV6-2/TRBV6-3
clone size: .
J gene: TRBJ2-1
CDR3 length: 15
CDR3 protein: CASSYSGGAYNEQFF
CDR3 DNA: TGTGCCAGCAGTTACTCGGGCGGGGCATACAATGAGCAGTTCTTC

D gene: TRBD1
V gene: TRBV5-1
clone size: .
J gene: TRBJ1-5
CDR3 length: 15
CDR3 protein: CASSPGTGGVQPQHF
CDR3 DNA: TGCGCCAGCAGCCCGGGGACAGGGGGGGTTCAGCCCCAGCATTTT

D gene: .
V gene: TRBV19
clone size: .
J gene: TRBJ2-1
CDR3 length: 15
CDR3 protein: CASSMGTGLGIEQFF
CDR3 DNA: TGTGCCAGTAGTATGGGAACGGGGTTGGGTATTGAGCAGTTCTTC

D gene: .
V gene: TRBV6-6
clone size: few
J gene: TRBJ2-2
CDR3 length: 13
CDR3 protein: CASSYPNTGELFF
CDR3 DNA: TGTGCCAGCAGTTACCCTAACACCGGGGAGCTGTTTTTT

D gene: .
V gene: TRBV3-1
clone size: .
J gene: TRBJ1-5
CDR3 length: 15
CDR3 protein: CASSSVLGSNQPQHF
CDR3 DNA: TGTGCCAGCAGCTCAGTTTTGGGGAGCAATCAGCCCCAGCATTTT

D gene: .
V gene: TRBV6-4
clone size: few
J gene: TRBJ1-3
CDR3 length: 14
CDR3 protein: CASSDSWSGNTIYF
CDR3 DNA: TGTGCCAGCAGTGACTCTTGGTCTGGAAACACCATATATTTT